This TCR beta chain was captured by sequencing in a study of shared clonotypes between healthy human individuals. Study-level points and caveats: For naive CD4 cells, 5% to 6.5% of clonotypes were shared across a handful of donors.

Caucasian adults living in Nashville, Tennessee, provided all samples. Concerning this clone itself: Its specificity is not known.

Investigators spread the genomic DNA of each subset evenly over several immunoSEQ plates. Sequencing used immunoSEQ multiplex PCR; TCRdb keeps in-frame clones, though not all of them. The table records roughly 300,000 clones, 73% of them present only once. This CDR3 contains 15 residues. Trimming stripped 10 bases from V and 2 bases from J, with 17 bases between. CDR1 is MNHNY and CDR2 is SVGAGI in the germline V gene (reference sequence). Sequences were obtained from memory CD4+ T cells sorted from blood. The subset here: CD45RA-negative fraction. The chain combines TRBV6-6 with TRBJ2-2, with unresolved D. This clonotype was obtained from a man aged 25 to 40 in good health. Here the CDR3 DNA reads TGTGCCACCCGTTTGTTGGCCCTTAACACCGGGGAGCTGTTTTTT. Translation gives CATRLLALNTGELFF.